This TCR beta chain is from a study of identical twins (dated by TCRdb to 2015 to 2016). In terms of the full investigation: To test whether fetal clonotypes persist, this study deep-sequenced TCR alpha and beta repertoires from monozygotic twins, from unrelated adults of various ages, and from cord blood. To rule out contamination, the twin experiments were replicated at different times with different library preparation protocols.

Here is what the overall study found, with its caveats: Zero-insertion analyses could be partly confounded by invariant T cells such as MAIT and iNKT, although diverse VJ usage argued against such confounding for most clonotypes. Abundant cord blood beta clonotypes had fewer insertions, young adult naive repertoires showed a similar but weaker trend, and memory repertoires showed no such trend. A weaker excess of twin sharing was found in beta out-of-frame sequences because the signal-to-noise ratio was lowered by fewer shared sequences. Compared with coincidental sharing between unrelated individuals, an excess of low generation-probability sequences was observed among out-of-frame TCR alpha sequences shared between twins. In monozygotic twins, recombination models systematically underestimated out-of-frame TCR alpha sharing, but the models matched the sharing seen between unrelated individuals. Because the same donors could not be followed over many years, the conclusions depended on cross-sectional statistical analysis.

CDR1 and CDR2, looked up from the germline V gene, are KGHDR and SFDVKD. Measured from the cysteine to the phenylalanine, the CDR3 is 14 residues long. Kept here is only the CDR3 DNA, which spans 42 bases and is read in frame from base 1. The junction shows trimming of 4 bases on V and 8 bases on J, and the gene matches do not reach 7 bases of it. This clonotype was counted ten times or more. Its binding antigen is unknown. No quality values exist for individual bases; no much larger clone is one base distant. The method was 5' RACE. The reads were generated on an Illumina HiSeq 2000. A universal primer binding site was introduced by template switching, and a unique molecular identifier was present in the final cDNA, enabling accurate counting of TCR cDNA molecules. First-strand cDNA for TCR alpha and beta chains was synthesized from specific primers in the conserved constant-segment region. To control for contamination, every cDNA library carried two barcodes: a SMART-Mk sample barcode plus Illumina barcodes. TruSeq adapter sequences along with Illumina sample barcodes were introduced in two successive PCR steps. The Illumina HiSeq platform was used with custom primers to sequence TCR alpha and beta cDNA libraries. In the original analysis: Raw reads were processed with MiGEC to extract unique molecular identifiers, and MiXCR was used to determine CDR3 positions. Recombination models were inferred per individual with the repgenHMM and IGoR tools using an EM algorithm. Shared clonotypes were analyzed with the tcR package in R, and sharing was normalized by the product of cloneset sizes. Out-of-frame nonproductive sequences were analyzed to study raw recombination free of thymic and clonal selection effects. Through fastp at Q25 and MiXCR, TCRdb rebuilt clones from the public reads, retaining in-frame beta chains. Under each unique CDR3 protein, matching rows form one entry showing the most common genes and DNA. The V and J calls come from TCRdb's annotation, not from the publication. In all, the sample holds approximately 630,000 distinct CDR3 sequences, and 7.1% of those were seen once. About 1.6% of the sample comes from the top ten.

All donors were healthy Caucasians. The twin cohort comprised three pairs of female monozygotic twins, all aged about 18 to 29 years. The RNA used for TCR libraries was isolated from peripheral blood mononuclear cells. These records were also assigned to another study, of yellow fever vaccine responses in identical twins. As that second paper reports: The authors reported that the T cell response to vaccination in identical twins appeared partly convergent and partly personalized. In the study, vaccine-responding T cell clones were precisely tracked in identical twins.

The receptor was derived from a woman younger than 35 in good health. The chain links TRBV24-1 with TRBJ1-2, and TRBD1 aligns with 9 junction nucleotides. Sequencing was carried out using PBMCs. The CDR3 protein: CATSETGTGNGYTF. At the DNA level, the sequence is TGTGCCACCAGTGAAACCGGGACAGGGAACGGCTACACCTTC.